Below, one TCR beta chain is given with its context. Its target is not known. The data stem from a study of cytomegalovirus exposure and HLA in healthy donors. Study observations and caveats: An assumption of roughly uniform sequencing depth across donors underlay the presence/absence analyses. Later examination showed HLA-associated TCR beta chains had greater clonal expansion than equally common others.

The study ran its PCR with 60 Vbeta and 13 Jbeta primers. Profiling relied on immunoSEQ multiplex PCR, and the TCRdb table lists in-frame clones only, not all of them. Of more than 110,000 clones listed, 70% to 80% are singletons. Material: PBMCs. The receptor was derived from a woman aged 55-69 years in good health and CMV-seropositive.

The CDR3 sequence: CASSEHYSNQPQHF. The DNA of the CDR3 is TGTGCCAGCAGTGAACACTATAGCAATCAGCCCCAGCATTTT. The rearrangement joins TRBV2 to TRBJ1-5, with D uncertain. CDR1 is SNHLY, CDR2 FYNNEI, per germline. With 2 bases removed from V and 0 bases from J, the gap between germline ends came to 5 bases. This CDR3 contains 14 residues.